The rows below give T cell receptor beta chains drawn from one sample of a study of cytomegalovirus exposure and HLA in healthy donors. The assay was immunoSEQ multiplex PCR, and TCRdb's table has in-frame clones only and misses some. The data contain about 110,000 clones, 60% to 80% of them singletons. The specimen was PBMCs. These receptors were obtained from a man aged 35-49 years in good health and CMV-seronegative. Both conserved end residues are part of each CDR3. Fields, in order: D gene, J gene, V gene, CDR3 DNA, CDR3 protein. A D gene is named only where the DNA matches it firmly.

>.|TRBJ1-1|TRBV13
TGTGCCAGCAGCCCGGACACGGGTATCGCTGAAGCTTTCTTT
CASSPDTGIAEAFF
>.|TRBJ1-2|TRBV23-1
TGCGCCAGCAGTCACCCGAGCGGGCGGAGGCAGGGTGGGGGCTACACCTTC
CASSHPSGRRQGGGYTF
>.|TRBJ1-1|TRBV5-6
TGTGCCAGCAGCTTCGACAGGAACACTGAAGCTTTCTTT
CASSFDRNTEAFF
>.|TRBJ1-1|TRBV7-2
TGTGCCAGCAGCTTCGGGGGGGACCGAAACACTGAAGCTTTCTTT
CASSFGGDRNTEAFF
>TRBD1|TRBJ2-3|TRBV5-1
TGCGCCAGCAGCTCACAGGGGGCAGGCACAGATACGCAGTATTTT
CASSSQGAGTDTQYF
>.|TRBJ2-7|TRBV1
TGCACCAGCGCCCTCCTCCGAGCGGGGGAGAGCTACGAGCAGTACTTC
CTSALLRAGESYEQYF
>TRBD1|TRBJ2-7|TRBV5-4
TGTGCCAGCAGCTGGGGGACAGGGGCTTACGAGCAGTACTTC
CASSWGTGAYEQYF
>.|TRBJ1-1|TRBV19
TGTGCCAGTAGTATGAAGGAACGCGGGCACACTGAAGCTTTCTTT
CASSMKERGHTEAFF
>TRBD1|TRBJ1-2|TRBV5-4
TGTGCCAGCAGCATTTCGACAGGGGGCTATGGCTACACCTTC
CASSISTGGYGYTF
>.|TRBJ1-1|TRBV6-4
TGTGCCAGCAGAGACACAGACGTTGGGACTGAAGCTTTCTTT
CASRDTDVGTEAFF
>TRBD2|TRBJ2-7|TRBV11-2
TGTGCCAGCAGCCGGGGACTAGCGGGGGAAGGTCCTCCCTACGAGCAGTACTTC
CASSRGLAGEGPPYEQYF